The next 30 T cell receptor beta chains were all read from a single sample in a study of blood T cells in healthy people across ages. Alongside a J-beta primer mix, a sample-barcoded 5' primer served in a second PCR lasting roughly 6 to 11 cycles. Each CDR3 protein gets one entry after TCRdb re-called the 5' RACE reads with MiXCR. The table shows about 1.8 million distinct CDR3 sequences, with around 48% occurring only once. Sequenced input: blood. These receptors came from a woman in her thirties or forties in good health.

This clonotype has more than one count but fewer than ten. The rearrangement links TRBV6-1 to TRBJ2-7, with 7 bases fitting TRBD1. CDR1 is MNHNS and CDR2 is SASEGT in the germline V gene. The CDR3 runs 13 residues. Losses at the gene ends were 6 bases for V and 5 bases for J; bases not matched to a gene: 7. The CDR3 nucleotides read TGTGCCAGCAGGACAATACAGGGGAACGAGCAGTACTTC. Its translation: CASRTIQGNEQYF.

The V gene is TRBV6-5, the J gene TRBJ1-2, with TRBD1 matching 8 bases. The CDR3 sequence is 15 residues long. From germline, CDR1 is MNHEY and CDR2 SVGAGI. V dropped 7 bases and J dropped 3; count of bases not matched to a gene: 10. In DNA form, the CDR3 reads TGTGCCAGCACCCGCGGGGGACAGGTCGACTATGGCTACACCTTC. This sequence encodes CASTRGGQVDYGYTF.

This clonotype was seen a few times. The CDR3, as DNA: TGCAGTGCTAGGCAAGGTGGTTCACCCCTCCACTTT. Translated, it gives CSARQGGSPLHF. This chain links TRBV20-1 with TRBJ1-6; D is unclear. Trimming took 3 bases from V and 9 from J, leaving 9 bases between them. The CDR3 has 12 residues. CDR1 is DFQATT, CDR2 SNEGSKA, per germline (reference sequence).

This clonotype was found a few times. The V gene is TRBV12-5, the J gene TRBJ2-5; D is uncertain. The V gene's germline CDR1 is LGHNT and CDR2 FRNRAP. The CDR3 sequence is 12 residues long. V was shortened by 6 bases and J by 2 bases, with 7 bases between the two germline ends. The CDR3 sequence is CASGNRQETQYF. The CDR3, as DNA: TGTGCTAGTGGCAACAGACAAGAGACCCAGTACTTC.

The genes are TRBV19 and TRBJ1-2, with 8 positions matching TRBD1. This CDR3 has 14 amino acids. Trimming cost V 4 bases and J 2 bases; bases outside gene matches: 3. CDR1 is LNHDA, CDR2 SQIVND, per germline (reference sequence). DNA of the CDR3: TGTGCCAGTAGTACAGGGGGCTTCAACTATGGCTACACCTTC. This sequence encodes CASSTGGFNYGYTF. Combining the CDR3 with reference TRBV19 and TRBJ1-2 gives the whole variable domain DGGITQSPKYLFRKEGQNVTLSCEQNLNHDAMYWYRQDPGQGLRLIYYSQIVNDFQKGDIAEGYSVSREKKESFPLTVTSAQKNPTAFYLCASSTGGFNYGYTFGSGTRLTVV.

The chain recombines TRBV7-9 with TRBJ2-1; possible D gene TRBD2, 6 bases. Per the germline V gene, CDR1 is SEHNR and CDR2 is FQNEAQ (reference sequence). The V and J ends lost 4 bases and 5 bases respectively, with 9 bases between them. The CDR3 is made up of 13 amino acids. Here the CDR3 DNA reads TGTGCCAGCAGCTGGGGAGGAGACAATGAGCAGTTCTTC. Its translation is CASSWGGDNEQFF.

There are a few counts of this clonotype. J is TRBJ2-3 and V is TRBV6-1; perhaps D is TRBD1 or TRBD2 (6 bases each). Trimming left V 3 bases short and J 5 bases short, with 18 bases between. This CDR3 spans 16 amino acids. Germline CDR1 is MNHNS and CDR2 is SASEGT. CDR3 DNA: TGTGCCAGCAGTGAGAGGGGGACTTTCTCCGGAGATACGCAGTATTTT. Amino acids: CASSERGTFSGDTQYF.

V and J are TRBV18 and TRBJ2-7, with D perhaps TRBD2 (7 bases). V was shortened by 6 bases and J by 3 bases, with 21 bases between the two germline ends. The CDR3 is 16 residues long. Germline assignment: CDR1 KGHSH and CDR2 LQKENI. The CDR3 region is CASSGTTRGQYYEQYF. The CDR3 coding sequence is TGTGCCAGCTCCGGTACGACGCGGGGGCAGTACTACGAGCAGTACTTC.

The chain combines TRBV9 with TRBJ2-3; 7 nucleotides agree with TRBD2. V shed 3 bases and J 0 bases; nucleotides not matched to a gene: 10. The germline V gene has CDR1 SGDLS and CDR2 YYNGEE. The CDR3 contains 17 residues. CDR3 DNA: TGTGCCAGCAGCGCCCAGGGTAGCGGGTCTAGCACAGATACGCAGTATTTT. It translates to CASSAQGSGSSTDTQYF.

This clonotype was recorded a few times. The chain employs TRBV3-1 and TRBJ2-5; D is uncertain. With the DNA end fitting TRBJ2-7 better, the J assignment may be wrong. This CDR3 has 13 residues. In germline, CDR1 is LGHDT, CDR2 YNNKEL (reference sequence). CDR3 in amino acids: CASSQGSLLEQYF. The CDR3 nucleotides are TGTGCCAGCAGCCAAGGGTCCCTTCTCGAGCAGTACTTC.

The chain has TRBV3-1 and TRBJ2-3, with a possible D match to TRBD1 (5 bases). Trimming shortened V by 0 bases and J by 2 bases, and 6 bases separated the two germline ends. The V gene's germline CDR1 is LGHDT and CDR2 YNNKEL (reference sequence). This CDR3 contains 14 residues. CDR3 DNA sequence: TGTGCCAGCAGCCAAGAGACAGACACAGATACGCAGTATTTT. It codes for CASSQETDTDTQYF.

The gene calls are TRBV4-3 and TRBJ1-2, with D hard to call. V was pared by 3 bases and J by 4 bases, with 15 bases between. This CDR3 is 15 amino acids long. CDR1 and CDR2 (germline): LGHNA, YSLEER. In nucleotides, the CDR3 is TGCGCCAGCAGCCAGGCCGCTCAATCGTCCTATGGCTACACCTTC. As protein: CASSQAAQSSYGYTF.

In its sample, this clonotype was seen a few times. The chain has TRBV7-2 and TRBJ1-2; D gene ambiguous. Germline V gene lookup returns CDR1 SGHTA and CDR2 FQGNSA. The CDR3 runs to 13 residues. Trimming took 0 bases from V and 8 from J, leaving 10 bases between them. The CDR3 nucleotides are TGTGCCAGCAGCTTAGCCGGGGTGGAGGGCTACACCTTC. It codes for CASSLAGVEGYTF.

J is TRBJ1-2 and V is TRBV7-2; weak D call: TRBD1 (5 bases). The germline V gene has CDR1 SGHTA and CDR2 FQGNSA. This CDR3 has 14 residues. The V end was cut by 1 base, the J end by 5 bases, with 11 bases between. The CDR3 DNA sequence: TGTGCCAGCAGCTTAGGGTGGGGGGAATATGGCTACACCTTC. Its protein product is CASSLGWGEYGYTF.

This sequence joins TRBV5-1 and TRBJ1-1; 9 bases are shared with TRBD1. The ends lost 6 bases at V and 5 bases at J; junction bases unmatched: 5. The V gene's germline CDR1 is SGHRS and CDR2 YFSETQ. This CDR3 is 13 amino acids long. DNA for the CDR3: TGCGCCAGCACCCGGACAGGGGATACTGAAGCTTTCTTT. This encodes CASTRTGDTEAFF. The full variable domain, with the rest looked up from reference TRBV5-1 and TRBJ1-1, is KAGVTQTPRYLIKTRGQQVTLSCSPISGHRSVSWYQQTPGQGLQFLFEYFSETQRNKGNFPGRFSGRQFSNSRSEMNVSTLELGDSALYLCASTRTGDTEAFFGQGTRLTVV.

The CDR3 DNA follows: TGTGCCAGCAGCCCCGCAGGGATCGAGCAGTACTTC. This gives the protein CASSPAGIEQYF. J is TRBJ2-4 and V is TRBV14, with a tentative D call TRBD1 (5 bases). The end of the DNA fits TRBJ2-7 better, so the J call may be wrong. From germline, CDR1 is SGHDN and CDR2 FVKESK. This CDR3 comprises 12 residues.

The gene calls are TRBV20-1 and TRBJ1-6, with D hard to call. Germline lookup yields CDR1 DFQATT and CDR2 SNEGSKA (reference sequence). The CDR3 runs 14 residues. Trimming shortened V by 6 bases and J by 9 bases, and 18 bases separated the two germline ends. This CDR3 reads CSARAAQTGSPLHF. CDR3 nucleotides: TGCAGTGCCCGGGCGGCTCAGACCGGTTCACCCCTCCACTTT.

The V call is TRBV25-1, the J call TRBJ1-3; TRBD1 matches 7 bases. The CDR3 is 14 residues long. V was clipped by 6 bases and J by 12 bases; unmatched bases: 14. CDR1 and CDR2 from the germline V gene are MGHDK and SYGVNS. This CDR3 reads CASSPTGRQGDIYF. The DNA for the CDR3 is TGTGCCAGCAGCCCCACCGGTAGACAGGGCGACATATATTTT.

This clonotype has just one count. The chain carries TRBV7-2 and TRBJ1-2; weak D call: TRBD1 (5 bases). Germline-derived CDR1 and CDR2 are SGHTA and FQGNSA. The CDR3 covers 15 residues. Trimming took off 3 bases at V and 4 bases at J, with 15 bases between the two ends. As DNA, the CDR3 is TGTGCCAGCAGCTTTGGGACCCGGATGGGCTATGGCTACACCTTC. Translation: CASSFGTRMGYGYTF.

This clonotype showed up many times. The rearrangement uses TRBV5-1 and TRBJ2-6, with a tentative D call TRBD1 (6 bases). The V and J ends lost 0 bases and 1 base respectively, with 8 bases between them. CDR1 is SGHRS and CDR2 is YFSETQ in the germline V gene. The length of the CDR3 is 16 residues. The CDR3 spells CASSLDGQSGANVLTF. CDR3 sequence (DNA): TGCGCCAGCAGCTTGGACGGACAGTCTGGGGCCAACGTCCTGACTTTC.

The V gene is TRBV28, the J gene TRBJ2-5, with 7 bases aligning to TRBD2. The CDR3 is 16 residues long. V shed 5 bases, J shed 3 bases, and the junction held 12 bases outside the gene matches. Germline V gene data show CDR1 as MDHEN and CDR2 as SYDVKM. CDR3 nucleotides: TGTGCCAGCAGTCCCCCGAGAAGGGGAGGGAAAGAGACCCAGTACTTC. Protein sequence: CASSPPRRGGKETQYF.

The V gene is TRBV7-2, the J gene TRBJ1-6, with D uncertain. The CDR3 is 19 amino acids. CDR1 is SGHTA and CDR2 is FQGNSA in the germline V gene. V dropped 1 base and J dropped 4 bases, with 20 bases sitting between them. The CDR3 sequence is CASSLEPWRIDSYNSPLHF. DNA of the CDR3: TGTGCCAGCAGCTTAGAGCCCTGGCGGATCGACTCTTATAATTCACCCCTCCACTTT.

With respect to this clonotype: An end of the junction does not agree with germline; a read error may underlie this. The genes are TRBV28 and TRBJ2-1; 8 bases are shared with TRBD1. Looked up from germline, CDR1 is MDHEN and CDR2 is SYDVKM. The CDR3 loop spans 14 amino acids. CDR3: CASRSGQGYNERFF. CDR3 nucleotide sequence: TGTGCCAGCAGGTCAGGACAGGGCTACAATGAGCGGTTCTTC.

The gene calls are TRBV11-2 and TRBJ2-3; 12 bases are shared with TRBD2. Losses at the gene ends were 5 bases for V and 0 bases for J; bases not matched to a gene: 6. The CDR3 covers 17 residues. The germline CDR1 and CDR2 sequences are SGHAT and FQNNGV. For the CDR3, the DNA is TGTGCCAGCAGCCCGACTAGCGGGGGCCTCAGCACAGATACGCAGTATTTT. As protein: CASSPTSGGLSTDTQYF.

The CDR3 DNA reads as TGTGCCAGCAGTTTAAACACCAAGGGACACGACGCTTTCTTT. Residues: CASSLNTKGHDAFF. The chain uses TRBV28 and TRBJ1-1; maybe TRBD1 (6 bases). Trimming took off 2 bases at V and 11 bases at J, with 18 bases between the two ends. The V gene's germline CDR1 is MDHEN and CDR2 SYDVKM. The CDR3 runs 14 residues.

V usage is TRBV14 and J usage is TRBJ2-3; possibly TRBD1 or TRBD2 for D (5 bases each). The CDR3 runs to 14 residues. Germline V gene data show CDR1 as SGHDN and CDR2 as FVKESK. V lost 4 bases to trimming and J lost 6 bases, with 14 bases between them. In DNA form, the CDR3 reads TGTGCCAGCAGCCCCCGGGACCAGTGGGATACGCAGTATTTT. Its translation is CASSPRDQWDTQYF.

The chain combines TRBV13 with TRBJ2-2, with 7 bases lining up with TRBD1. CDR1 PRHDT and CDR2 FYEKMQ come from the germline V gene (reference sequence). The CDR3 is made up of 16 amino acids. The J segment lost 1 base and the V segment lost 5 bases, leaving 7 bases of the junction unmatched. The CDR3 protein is CASSPMHRGNTGELFF. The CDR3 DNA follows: TGTGCCAGCAGCCCAATGCACAGGGGGAACACCGGGGAGCTGTTTTTT.

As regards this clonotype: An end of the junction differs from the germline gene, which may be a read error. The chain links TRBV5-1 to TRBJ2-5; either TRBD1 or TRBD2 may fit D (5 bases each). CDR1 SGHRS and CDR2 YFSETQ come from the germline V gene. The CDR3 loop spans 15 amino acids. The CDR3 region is CANSLASSRDETQYF. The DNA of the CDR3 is TGCGCCAACAGCTTGGCATCGAGTAGGGACGAGACCCAGTACTTC. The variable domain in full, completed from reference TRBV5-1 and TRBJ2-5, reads KAGVTQTPRYLIKTRGQQVTLSCSPISGHRSVSWYQQTPGQGLQFLFEYFSETQRNKGNFPGRFSGRQFSNSRSEMNVSTLELGDSALYLCANSLASSRDETQYFGPGTRLLVL.

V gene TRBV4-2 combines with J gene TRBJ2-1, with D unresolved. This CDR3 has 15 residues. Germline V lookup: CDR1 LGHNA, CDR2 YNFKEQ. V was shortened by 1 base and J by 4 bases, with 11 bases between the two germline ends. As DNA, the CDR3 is TGTGCCAGCAGCCAAGCTGGGGAACCTTACAATGAGCAGTTCTTC. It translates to CASSQAGEPYNEQFF.

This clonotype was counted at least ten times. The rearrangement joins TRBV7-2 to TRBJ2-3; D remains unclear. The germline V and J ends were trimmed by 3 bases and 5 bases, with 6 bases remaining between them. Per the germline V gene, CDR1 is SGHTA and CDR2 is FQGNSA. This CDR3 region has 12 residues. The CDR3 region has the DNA TGTGCCAGCAGCTTGAGCCTAGATACGCAGTATTTT. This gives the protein CASSLSLDTQYF.